This T cell receptor beta chain was retrieved from a study of beta chain features in type 1 diabetes. Study-level results: Shorter TCRB CDR3s, moderately but significantly so, were found in Type 1 diabetes patients in all four CD4+ subsets.

As to this clone: No antigen is known for it.

Every isolated RNA sample was fully reverse transcribed, so sequencing captured expressed TCRB transcripts. The table came from immunoSEQ multiplex PCR; TCRdb's copy has only in-frame clones and leaves some out. The sample lists roughly 250,000 clones, 20% occurring once. Sequenced: naive CD4+ T cells from blood. This receptor was taken from a woman between 40 and 55 years old with type 1 diabetes.

In DNA form, the CDR3 reads TGTGCCAGCTCACCGAACAGGGTGAACACTGAAGCTTTCTTT. Translated, it gives CASSPNRVNTEAFF. This chain connects TRBV18 to TRBJ1-1; D may be TRBD1 (6 bases). The CDR3 loop spans 14 amino acids. In germline, CDR1 is KGHSH, CDR2 LQKENI. Trimming removed 3 bases at V and 0 bases at J, with 8 bases between.